The T cell receptor beta chain described here comes from a study of blood T cell repertoires in COVID-19. Study overall: There were acute and convalescent COVID-19 samples, and they came from the United States, Italy and Spain. The analysed material was cDNA or gDNA that came from T cells, B-cell-depleted T cells, or PBMCs.

Under the authors' procedure: From reference gene primer amplification, estimates of nucleated cell counts were derived. Profiled with immunoSEQ multiplex PCR; TCRdb holds only in-frame clones, not every one. Clonal size and the V and J genes are those of that table, whereas D and trimming came from the DNA. The sample records approximately 70,000 clones, around 87% being singletons. CDR1 and CDR2 from the germline V gene are LGHNT and FRNRAP. The junction had 9 bases not matched to a gene; V was cut back by 5 bases and J by 4 bases. This CDR3 comprises 15 residues. This chain connects TRBV12-5 to TRBJ2-5, with 8 bases fitting TRBD1. The sample consisted of peripheral blood. The origin of this receptor is a man in his fifties with active COVID-19. The CDR3 region is CASGPTGVDRETQYF. CDR3 DNA sequence: TGTGCTAGTGGTCCGACAGGGGTGGATCGAGAGACCCAGTACTTC. The full variable domain, its missing parts supplied by reference TRBV12-5 and TRBJ2-5, is DARVTQTPRHKVTEMGQEVTMRCQPILGHNTVFWYRQTMMQGLELLAYFRNRAPLDDSGMPKDRFSAEMPDATLATLKIQPSEPRDSAVYFCASGPTGVDRETQYFGPGTRLLVL.